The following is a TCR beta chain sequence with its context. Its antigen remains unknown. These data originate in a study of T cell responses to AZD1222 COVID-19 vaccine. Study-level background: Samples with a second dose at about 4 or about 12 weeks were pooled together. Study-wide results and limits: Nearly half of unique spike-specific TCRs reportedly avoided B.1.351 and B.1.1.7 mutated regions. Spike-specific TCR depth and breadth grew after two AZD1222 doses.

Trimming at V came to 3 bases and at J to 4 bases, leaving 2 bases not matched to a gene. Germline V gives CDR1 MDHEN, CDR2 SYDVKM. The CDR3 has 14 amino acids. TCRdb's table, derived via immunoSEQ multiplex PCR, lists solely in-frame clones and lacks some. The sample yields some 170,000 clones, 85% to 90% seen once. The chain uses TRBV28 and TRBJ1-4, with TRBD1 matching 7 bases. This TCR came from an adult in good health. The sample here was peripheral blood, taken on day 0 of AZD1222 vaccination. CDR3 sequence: CASSLRQGNEKLFF. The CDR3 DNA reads TGTGCCAGCAGTTTGCGACAGGGTAATGAAAAACTGTTTTTT.